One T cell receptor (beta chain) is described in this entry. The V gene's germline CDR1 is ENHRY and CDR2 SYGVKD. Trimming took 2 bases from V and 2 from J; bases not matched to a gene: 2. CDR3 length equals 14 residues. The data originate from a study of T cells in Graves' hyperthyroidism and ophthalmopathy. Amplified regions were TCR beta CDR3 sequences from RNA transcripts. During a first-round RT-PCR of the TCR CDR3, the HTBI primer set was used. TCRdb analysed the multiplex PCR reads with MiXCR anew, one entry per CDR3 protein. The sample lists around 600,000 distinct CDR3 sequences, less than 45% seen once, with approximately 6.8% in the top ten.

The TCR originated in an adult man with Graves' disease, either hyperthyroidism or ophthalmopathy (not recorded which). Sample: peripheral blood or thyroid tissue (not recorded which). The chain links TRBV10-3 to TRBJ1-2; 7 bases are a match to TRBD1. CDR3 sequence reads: CAISEPDRNYGYTF. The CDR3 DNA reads TGTGCCATCAGTGAGCCGGACAGGAACTATGGCTACACCTTC.